Listed below are T cell receptor beta chains from one sample, sequenced in a study of shared T cell receptors in the human thymus. Clones were sequenced by immunoSEQ multiplex PCR, and TCRdb holds only the in-frame ones, with some missing. The data contain hundreds of thousands of clones, around 87% of them singletons. These same records also appear under a second study, on human thymus T cells.

Sequencing input: thymocytes. Every receptor here comes from a boy younger than two with a congenital heart defect. Both conserved end residues are part of each CDR3. D genes are given only for firm matches. Clone size appears in some rows only: once, few, many, or a class for an expanded clone.

TRBV19	TRBD1	TRBJ2-4	NA	TGTGCCAGTAGTCCCACCGGGACAGCACTCAAAAACATTCAGTACTTC	CASSPTGTALKNIQYF
TRBV28	NA	TRBJ1-5	NA	TGTGCCAGCAGCCCTACTCCTAGACAGGCTCCATATAGCAATCAGCCCCAGCATTTT	CASSPTPRQAPYSNQPQHF
TRBV27	TRBD2	TRBJ2-1	NA	TGTGCCAGCGGGTCTGAGCGGGAGGTTTACAATGAGCAGTTCTTC	CASGSEREVYNEQFF
TRBV28	TRBD2	TRBJ2-7	NA	TGTGCCAGCAGCAGGACTAGCGGCTACGAGCAGTACTTC	CASSRTSGYEQYF
TRBV5-6	NA	TRBJ1-1	NA	TGTGCCAGCAGCATCAGCGGGGGCGGGACGAACACTGAAGCTTTCTTT	CASSISGGGTNTEAFF
TRBV6-1	NA	TRBJ2-7	NA	TGTGCCAGCAGGGACTGGTCCTACGAGCAGTACTTC	CASRDWSYEQYF
TRBV2	NA	TRBJ2-7	NA	TGTGCCAGCAGCTTGACGGAGAGCTCCTACGAGCAGTACTTC	CASSLTESSYEQYF
TRBV27	NA	TRBJ2-6	once	TGTGCCAGCAGTTTTCGAGAGGCCGGGGCCAACGTCCTGACTTTC	CASSFREAGANVLTF
TRBV13	NA	TRBJ1-4	NA	TGTGCCAGCAGCTTGCACATACTAAATGAAAAACTGTTTTTT	CASSLHILNEKLFF
TRBV2	NA	TRBJ1-1	NA	TGTGCCAGCAGCGTGGAGACAGGGAACACTGAAGCTTTCTTT	CASSVETGNTEAFF
TRBV5-4	NA	TRBJ2-6	NA	TGTGCCAGCACCGCCTGGGGGGCTGGGGCCAACGTCCTGACTTTC	CASTAWGAGANVLTF
TRBV6-6	NA	TRBJ2-2	NA	TGTGCCAGCGGGAGGAGCGGTAGCGGCACCGGGGAGCTGTTTTTT	CASGRSGSGTGELFF
TRBV4-1	TRBD1	TRBJ1-4	NA	TGCGCCAGCAGCCCATTCAGGAGACAGGGGGTGGGAGAAAAACTGTTTTTT	CASSPFRRQGVGEKLFF
TRBV6-1	TRBD1	TRBJ1-4	NA	TGTGCCAGCAGCCGACAGGGGAAACTGTTTTTT	CASSRQGKLFF
TRBV6-5	NA	TRBJ2-1	once	TGTGCCGCAGCGGCCACAGGGCTTAACTACAATGAGCAGTTCTTC	CAAAATGLNYNEQFF
TRBV29-1	TRBD2	TRBJ2-1	NA	TGCAGCGCCATTCTGACTAGCGGGAGGGGGCAGTTCTTC	CSAILTSGRGQFF
TRBV4-3	NA	TRBJ1-5	once	TGCGCCAGCAGCCAAGATCGGGAGGGTCAGCCCCAGCATTTT	CASSQDREGQPQHF
TRBV2	TRBD2	TRBJ2-1	NA	TGTGCCAGCAGTGAAGCTAAGCGAGCGGGAGGGCCGGCCAATGAGCAGTTCTTC	CASSEAKRAGGPANEQFF
TRBV25-1	TRBD2	TRBJ2-2	few	TGTGCCAGCAGGGCGGGAGTGAACACCGGGGAGCTGTTTTTT	CASRAGVNTGELFF
TRBV7-2	NA	TRBJ1-3	NA	TGTGCCAGCAGCCCGAAGCAGGGTCCCCCAAACACCATATATTTT	CASSPKQGPPNTIYF
TRBV27	TRBD2	TRBJ2-7	NA	TGTGCCAGCAGTCCGACCCCTAGCGGGAGCTCCTACGAGCAGTACTTC	CASSPTPSGSSYEQYF
TRBV4-2	TRBD2	TRBJ2-7	NA	TGTGCCAGCAGCCAAGAGGATTCGACTAGCGGGTTCCAATACGAGCAGTACTTC	CASSQEDSTSGFQYEQYF
TRBV2	NA	TRBJ2-7	NA	TGTGCCACGACGGACTCGGTTGCCTACGAGCAGTACTTC	CATTDSVAYEQYF
TRBV4-2	NA	TRBJ2-3	NA	TGTGCCAGCAGCCTTCTCTCCAGTGATACGCAGTATTTT	CASSLLSSDTQYF
TRBV6-1	NA	TRBJ2-3	once	TGTGCCAGCAAGGAGGGGGGGGACACAGATACGCAGTATTTT	CASKEGGDTDTQYF
TRBV18	NA	TRBJ1-2	NA	TGTGCCAGCTCAGGGGACTTCTCGGGAAGCTACACCTTC	CASSGDFSGSYTF
TRBV28	NA	TRBJ2-7	NA	TGTGCCAGCAGGGCCGAGGAAGTGTCGTACGAGCAGTACTTC	CASRAEEVSYEQYF
TRBV4-2	TRBD1	TRBJ2-7	NA	TGTGCCAGCAGCCAAGGGCGGACAGGGGGGGGCGAGCAGTACTTC	CASSQGRTGGGEQYF
TRBV19	NA	TRBJ1-5	NA	TGTGCCAGTAGTCCGCCATTGCCGGGGAACAATCAGCCCCAGCATTTT	CASSPPLPGNNQPQHF
TRBV5-4	NA	TRBJ1-3	NA	TGTGCCAGCAGCTTCGGGGGGTCCGGAAACACCATATATTTT	CASSFGGSGNTIYF
TRBV4-1	TRBD2	TRBJ2-7	NA	TGCGCCAGCAGCCTAGACCTAGCGGGAGAGCCCGAGCAGTACTTC	CASSLDLAGEPEQYF
TRBV4-2	NA	TRBJ1-2	few	TGTGCCAGCAGCCAATTGGGGGACACTAACTATGGCTACACCTTC	CASSQLGDTNYGYTF
TRBV7-9	NA	TRBJ1-1	once	TGTGCCAGCAGCTTCATCTCAGGGCCCATGAACACTGAAGCTTTCTTT	CASSFISGPMNTEAFF
TRBV11-2	NA	TRBJ1-1	NA	TGTGCCAGCAGCGAAGACAGACCTTTGGGGTTCACTGAAGCTTTCTTT	CASSEDRPLGFTEAFF
TRBV27	TRBD2	TRBJ2-2	few	TGTGCCAGCAGGGGGCGGGAGGGCCCCGGGGAGCTGTTTTTT	CASRGREGPGELFF
TRBV28	NA	TRBJ2-7	NA	TGTGCCAGCAGTCAAGCCGGGGACTCCCTCTACGAGCAGTACTTC	CASSQAGDSLYEQYF
TRBV4-3	NA	TRBJ2-1	NA	TGCGCCAGCAGCCAAGATGGAGACGGTTCCTACAATGAGCAGTTCTTC	CASSQDGDGSYNEQFF
TRBV5-8	NA	TRBJ2-7	NA	TGTGCCAGCAGAGCCGGTGGACAGACAACTCCAAGGACCTACGAGCAGTACTTC	CASRAGGQTTPRTYEQYF
TRBV28	TRBD2	TRBJ2-7	NA	TGTGCCAGCAGTTTGGGACTAGCGGCCTCCTACGAGCAGTACTTC	CASSLGLAASYEQYF
TRBV4-3	TRBD1	TRBJ2-2	NA	TGCGCCAGCAGCCAAGAAAAGCCATTCCTACAGGGGAAGGGCACCGGGGAGCTGTTTTTT	CASSQEKPFLQGKGTGELFF
TRBV5-6	TRBD2	TRBJ2-7	NA	TGTGCCAGCAGCTGGGGGACTAGCTACGAGCAGTACTTC	CASSWGTSYEQYF
TRBV11-1	NA	TRBJ1-1	NA	TGTGCCAGCAGCTTAGCCCAGGATGACACTGAAGCTTTCTTT	CASSLAQDDTEAFF
TRBV25-1	TRBD1	TRBJ2-2	NA	TGTGCCAGCCGGACAGGGGGCGAGACCGGGGAGCTGTTTTTT	CASRTGGETGELFF
TRBV5-4	TRBD2	TRBJ2-7	few	TGTGCCAGCAGCTTTGCGACCTTGACTAGCGAGTCCTACGAGCAGTACTTC	CASSFATLTSESYEQYF
TRBV9	TRBD2	TRBJ2-1	NA	TGTGCCAGCAGCGCTAGGCAGGGACTAGCGGGAAACAATGAGCAGTTCTTC	CASSARQGLAGNNEQFF
TRBV4-3	TRBD2	TRBJ2-1	NA	TGCGCCAGCAGCCTAGGACTAGTTATTTCCTACAATGAGCAGTTCTTC	CASSLGLVISYNEQFF
TRBV11-2	TRBD2	TRBJ2-1	NA	TGTGCCAGCAGCTTAGGTGGCGGGAGCTGGGATGAGCAGTTCTTC	CASSLGGGSWDEQFF
TRBV30	TRBD1	TRBJ1-4	NA	TGTGCCTGGAGTGACAGGACAGGGGTCCCACCCGCAACTAATGAAAAACTGTTTTTT	CAWSDRTGVPPATNEKLFF
TRBV27	TRBD1	TRBJ1-2	NA	TGTGCCAGCAGTACGGGGACAGCCTATGGCTACACCTTC	CASSTGTAYGYTF
TRBV10-3	NA	TRBJ1-2	NA	TGTGCCATCACCCATACAGGGCCGCCTTATGGCTACACCTTC	CAITHTGPPYGYTF
TRBV15	NA	TRBJ2-1	NA	TGTGCCACCAGCAGAGATCGGAAGCGCCCCTCCTACAATGAGCAGTTCTTC	CATSRDRKRPSYNEQFF